This T cell receptor beta chain was recovered during a study of cytomegalovirus exposure and HLA in healthy donors. Amplification used 60 Vbeta primers and 13 Jbeta primers. Some clones are missing from TCRdb's copy, which holds only in-frame ones; the method was immunoSEQ multiplex PCR. The sample has some 130,000 clones. Trimming left V 2 bases short and J 4 bases short, with 15 bases between. The CDR3 extends over 16 amino acids. The germline CDR1 and CDR2 sequences are MDHEN and SYDVKM. The receptor was isolated from a man between 18 and 29 years old in good health and CMV-seronegative. J is TRBJ1-5 and V is TRBV28; no reliable D call. Sequencing was carried out using PBMCs. CDR3 in amino acids: CASSLGIQVGNQPQHF. CDR3 in DNA: TGTGCCAGCAGTTTAGGTATCCAGGTTGGAAATCAGCCCCAGCATTTT.